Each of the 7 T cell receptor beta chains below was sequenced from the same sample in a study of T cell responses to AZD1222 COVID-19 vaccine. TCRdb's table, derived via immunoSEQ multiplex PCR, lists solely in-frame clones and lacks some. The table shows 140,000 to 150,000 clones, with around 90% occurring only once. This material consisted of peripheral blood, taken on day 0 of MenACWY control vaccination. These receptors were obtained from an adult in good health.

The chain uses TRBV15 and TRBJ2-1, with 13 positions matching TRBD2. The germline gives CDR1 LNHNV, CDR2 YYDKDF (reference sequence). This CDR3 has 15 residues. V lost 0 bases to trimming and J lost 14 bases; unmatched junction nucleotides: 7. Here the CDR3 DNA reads TGTGCCACCAGCAGAGATGACGGGACTAGCGGGAATGAGTTCTTC. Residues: CATSRDDGTSGNEFF.

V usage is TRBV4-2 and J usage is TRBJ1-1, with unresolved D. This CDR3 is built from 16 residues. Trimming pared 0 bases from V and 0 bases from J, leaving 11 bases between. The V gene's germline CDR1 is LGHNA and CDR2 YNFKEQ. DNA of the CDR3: TGTGCCAGCAGCCAAGAGCGAAGCCACATGAACACTGAAGCTTTCTTT. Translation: CASSQERSHMNTEAFF.

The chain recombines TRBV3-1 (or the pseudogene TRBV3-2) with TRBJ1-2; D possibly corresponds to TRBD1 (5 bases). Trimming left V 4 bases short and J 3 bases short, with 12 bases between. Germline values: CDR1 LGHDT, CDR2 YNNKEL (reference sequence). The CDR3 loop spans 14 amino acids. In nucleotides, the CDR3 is TGTGCCAGCAGCCGAGGGACTGGCGACTATGGCTACACCTTC. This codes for CASSRGTGDYGYTF.

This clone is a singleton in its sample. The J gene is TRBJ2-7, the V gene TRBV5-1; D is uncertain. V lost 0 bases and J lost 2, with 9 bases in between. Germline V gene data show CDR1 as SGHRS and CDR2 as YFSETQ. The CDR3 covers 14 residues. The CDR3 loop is CASSLEVGPYEQYF. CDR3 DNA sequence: TGCGCCAGCAGCTTGGAGGTGGGTCCCTACGAGCAGTACTTC.

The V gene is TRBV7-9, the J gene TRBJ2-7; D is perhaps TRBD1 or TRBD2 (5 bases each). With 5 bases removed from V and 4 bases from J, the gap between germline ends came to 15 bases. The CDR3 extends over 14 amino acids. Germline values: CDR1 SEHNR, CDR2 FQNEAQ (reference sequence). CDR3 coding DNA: TGTGCCAGCAGCCCACCGAGGGGTAGGTACGAGCAGTACTTC. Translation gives CASSPPRGRYEQYF. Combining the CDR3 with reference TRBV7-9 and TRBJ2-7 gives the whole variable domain DTGVSQNPRHKITKRGQNVTFRCDPISEHNRLYWYRQTLGQGPEFLTYFQNEAQLEKSRLLSDRFSAERPKGSFSTLEIQRTEQGDSAMYLCASSPPRGRYEQYFGPGTRLTVT.

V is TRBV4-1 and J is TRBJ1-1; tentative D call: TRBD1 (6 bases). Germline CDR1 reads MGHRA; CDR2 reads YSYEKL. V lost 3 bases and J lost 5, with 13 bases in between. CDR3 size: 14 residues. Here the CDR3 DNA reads TGCGCCAGCAGCCAGGATACAGGGAAGACTGAAGCTTTCTTT. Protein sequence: CASSQDTGKTEAFF.

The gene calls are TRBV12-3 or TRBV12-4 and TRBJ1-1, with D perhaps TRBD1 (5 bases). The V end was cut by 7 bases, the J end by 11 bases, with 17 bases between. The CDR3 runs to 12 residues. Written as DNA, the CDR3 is TGTGCCAGCACTCAAGGGGTGTTTACGGCTTTCTTT. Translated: CASTQGVFTAFF.